The 11 T cell receptor beta chains below come from one sample, sequenced in a study of cytomegalovirus exposure and HLA in healthy donors. In the PCR, 60 Vbeta and 13 Jbeta primers were used. Clones were read by immunoSEQ multiplex PCR, and TCRdb kept only the in-frame ones, dropping some. Found here are about 140,000 clones, around 86% of them singletons; the top ten hold under 3%. The sequencing sample was made of PBMCs. Receptors originate from a woman aged 25 to 39 in good health and CMV-seronegative.

The V call is TRBV9, the J call TRBJ1-3; D not resolved. Germline CDR1 is SGDLS and CDR2 is YYNGEE. The length of the CDR3 is 14 residues. V was clipped by 4 bases and J by 4 bases, with 12 bases between them. In nucleotides, the CDR3 is TGTGCCAGCAGCCCCCGGGGTGGAGGAAACACCATATATTTT. This sequence encodes CASSPRGGGNTIYF.

The chain combines TRBV30 with TRBJ1-1, with 9 bases aligning to TRBD1. The germline V gene encodes CDR1 GTSNPN and CDR2 SVGIG (reference sequence). V shed 3 bases, J shed 11 bases, and the junction held 4 bases outside the gene matches. The CDR3 contains 11 residues. In nucleotides, the CDR3 is TGTGCCTGGAGGGGGACAGGGCACGCTTTCTTT. It codes for CAWRGTGHAFF.

The chain links TRBV7-6 to TRBJ2-7; TRBD2 matches at 10 bases. The V and J ends lost 3 bases and 7 bases, in that order; junction bases with no gene match: 9. This CDR3 has 15 residues. Per the germline V gene, CDR1 is SGHVS and CDR2 is FNYEAQ. CDR3 sequence reads: CASSLASGGLREQYF. CDR3 bases: TGTGCCAGCAGCTTGGCTAGCGGGGGTTTGCGGGAGCAGTACTTC.

The chain has TRBV30 and TRBJ1-1; 9 bases line up with TRBD1. The V gene end was trimmed by 2 bases and the J gene end by 2 bases; junction bases not matched to a gene: 12. The CDR3 runs to 17 residues. Germline CDR1 reads GTSNPN; CDR2 reads SVGIG (reference sequence). CDR3 sequence reads: CAWSSTSRQGGNTEAFF. Written as DNA, the CDR3 is TGTGCCTGGAGTTCTACCTCGCGACAGGGGGGAAACACTGAAGCTTTCTTT.

This clone has a single count. J is TRBJ2-2 and V is TRBV10-3; a weak D match, TRBD1 (6 bases). The CDR3 loop spans 16 amino acids. Trimming took 2 bases from V and 5 from J, leaving 15 bases between them. Germline values: CDR1 ENHRY, CDR2 SYGVKD. CDR3 amino acids: CAISETGNLFTGELFF. The CDR3 region has the DNA TGTGCCATCAGTGAGACAGGGAACTTGTTTACCGGGGAGCTGTTTTTT.

The chain recombines TRBV7-7 with TRBJ2-2; D may be TRBD2 (5 bases). In germline, CDR1 is SSHAT, CDR2 FNYEAQ (reference sequence). V was pared by 1 base and J by 4 bases, with 10 bases between. This CDR3 has 15 amino acids. In DNA, the CDR3 is TGTGCCAGCAGCTTAGAACTTGCGGGCACCGGGGAGCTGTTTTTT. This codes for CASSLELAGTGELFF.

The J gene is TRBJ2-7, the V gene TRBV15; D is unclear. Trimming stripped 0 bases from V and 3 bases from J, with 6 bases between. The CDR3 has 13 amino acids. CDR1 and CDR2 from the germline V gene are LNHNV and YYDKDF (reference sequence). In nucleotides, the CDR3 is TGTGCCACCAGCAGAGACTACCTCTACGAGCAGTACTTC. Residues: CATSRDYLYEQYF.

This rearrangement joins TRBV6-6 to TRBJ2-7; 10 bases map to TRBD2. The germline gives CDR1 MNHNY, CDR2 SVGAGI (reference sequence). The CDR3 runs 15 residues. The J segment lost 0 bases and the V segment lost 6 bases, leaving 5 bases of the junction unmatched. The DNA of the CDR3 is TGTGCCAGCAGAATTAGCGGGGGGAGCTCCTACGAGCAGTACTTC. Amino acids: CASRISGGSSYEQYF.

The rearrangement uses TRBV5-1 and TRBJ2-7; 8 bases fit TRBD2. In germline, CDR1 is SGHRS, CDR2 YFSETQ. This CDR3 region has 14 residues. V dropped 1 base and J dropped 0; count of bases not matched to a gene: 0. This CDR3 reads CASSLSGSSYEQYF. The CDR3, as DNA: TGCGCCAGCAGCTTGAGCGGGAGCTCCTACGAGCAGTACTTC.

The CDR3 here is CASRPLAGTYEQYF. CDR3 nucleotide sequence: TGTGCCAGCAGGCCCCTAGCGGGGACCTACGAGCAGTACTTC. This chain connects TRBV6-1 to TRBJ2-7; 9 bases line up with TRBD2. This CDR3 is 14 amino acids long. V gave up 6 bases and J gave up 2 bases; unmatched junction bases: 5. CDR1 is MNHNS and CDR2 is SASEGT in the germline V gene.

The rearrangement joins TRBV19 to TRBJ2-7; the match to TRBD2 covers 9 bases. This CDR3 region has 15 residues. Germline V CDR1 and CDR2: LNHDA, SQIVND (reference sequence). The trim removed 3 bases at V and 5 bases at J, leaving 8 bases unmatched. The CDR3 spells CASSMGLALYDEQYF. DNA for the CDR3: TGTGCCAGTAGTATGGGACTAGCCCTATATGACGAGCAGTACTTC.